These 11 T cell receptor beta chains were sequenced from one sample in a study of regulatory dendritic cells for organ transplantation. CFSE-labeled sorted T cells met regulatory or mature dendritic cells for less than 6 days. Generated by immunoSEQ multiplex PCR, the TCRdb table keeps only in-frame clones and is missing some. The table lists 20,000 to 25,000 clones, roughly 85% of them singletons. Which antigens these TCRs recognize remains unknown. Sequencing used naive CD4+ T cells from blood cultured with dendritic cells. Subset noted: CD45RA+ naive T cells. The receptors were sampled from a human donor in good health.

This sequence joins TRBV6-1 and TRBJ2-7, with D maybe TRBD1 (5 bases). Germline values: CDR1 MNHNS, CDR2 SASEGT. This CDR3 comprises 11 residues. The V end was cut by 7 bases, the J end by 7 bases, with 11 bases between. CDR3 DNA: TGTGCCAGCACCAGAAAGGGGGAGCAGTACTTC. Translated, it gives CASTRKGEQYF.

This rearrangement joins TRBV15 to TRBJ2-1; unclear D gene. Germline CDR1 and CDR2: LNHNV and YYDKDF (reference sequence). Trimming pared 0 bases from V and 0 bases from J, leaving 9 bases between. The CDR3 covers 16 residues. CDR3 DNA sequence: TGTGCCACCAGCAGAGAACCCGGAAGCTCCTACAATGAGCAGTTCTTC. Protein product: CATSREPGSSYNEQFF.

The chain carries TRBV7-2 and TRBJ2-3, with a weak D call TRBD2 (6 bases). V lost 1 base and J lost 1, with 9 bases in between. CDR1 is SGHTA, CDR2 FQGNSA, per germline. The CDR3 is 15 amino acids. The CDR3 sequence: CASSLDAGRTDTQYF. In DNA, the CDR3 is TGTGCCAGCAGCTTAGATGCGGGACGCACAGATACGCAGTATTTT.

With regard to this clone: One end of the junction is discordant with germline, which a read error may explain. The rearrangement joins TRBV7-2 to TRBJ2-7; 7 nucleotides line up with TRBD2. Germline V gene data show CDR1 as SGHTA and CDR2 as FQGNSA. This CDR3 spans 17 amino acids. CDR3 nucleotides: TGTGCCAGCAGCCGTCAAATCCTAGCGGCCTCCTCCAACGAGCAGTACTTC. The encoded protein is CASSRQILAASSNEQYF.

The chain uses TRBV5-8 and TRBJ1-2; D is undetermined. Trimming shortened V by 0 bases and J by 7 bases, and 13 bases separated the two germline ends. The CDR3 spans 14 residues. The germline CDR1 and CDR2 sequences are SGHTS and YDEGEE. The CDR3 reads CASSLVHLFLGYTF. CDR3 sequence (DNA): TGTGCCAGCAGCTTGGTACACCTATTCCTTGGCTACACCTTC.

The table lists this clone with a count of one. The CDR3 coding sequence is TGTGCCAGCAGCGTAGGGGCAGCCGATACCCTCCACTTT. Translated: CASSVGAADTLHF. The V call is TRBV9, the J call TRBJ1-6; D unresolved. This CDR3 contains 13 residues. Germline values: CDR1 SGDLS, CDR2 YYNGEE. V was pared by 0 bases and J by 14 bases, with 12 bases between.

The CDR3 sequence: CASSLVYNSPLHF. Written as DNA, the CDR3 is TGTGCCAGCAGTTTAGTCTATAATTCACCCCTCCACTTT. This chain links TRBV27 with TRBJ1-6; D is undetermined. Trimming took off 2 bases at V and 3 bases at J, with 2 bases between the two ends. The CDR3 loop spans 13 amino acids. Looked up from germline, CDR1 is MNHEY and CDR2 is SMNVEV (reference sequence).

This chain uses TRBV18 with TRBJ2-2, with 7 bases identical to TRBD1. Trimming cost V 1 base and J 2 bases; bases outside gene matches: 1. CDR3 length equals 15 residues. The germline V gene has CDR1 KGHSH and CDR2 LQKENI. As DNA, the CDR3 is TGTGCCAGCTCACCACAGGGGGCTAACACCGGGGAGCTGTTTTTT. It specifies CASSPQGANTGELFF.

This clone was counted a single time. The chain links TRBV27 to TRBJ2-7; TRBD2 might be the D (5 bases). The CDR3 loop spans 14 amino acids. Germline CDR1 MNHEY, CDR2 SMNVEV (reference sequence). The V end was cut by 8 bases, the J end by 4 bases, with 18 bases between. CDR3: CASRVRGDTYEQYF. CDR3 bases: TGTGCCAGCCGTGTACGGGGAGATACATACGAGCAGTACTTC.

The rearrangement links TRBV13 to TRBJ1-1, with TRBD1 as a possible D gene (5 bases). The CDR3 is 13 amino acids. Germline-derived CDR1 and CDR2 are PRHDT and FYEKMQ (reference sequence). Trimming shortened V by 6 bases and J by 7 bases, and 15 bases separated the two germline ends. CDR3 DNA: TGTGCCAGCAGTCGGGGCCGGAGGGTTGAAGCTTTCTTT. Its protein is CASSRGRRVEAFF.

The chain links TRBV9 to TRBJ1-4; D perhaps matches TRBD1 (5 bases). Trimming left V 1 base short and J 8 bases short, with 12 bases between. The V gene's germline CDR1 is SGDLS and CDR2 YYNGEE. The CDR3 loop spans 14 amino acids. CDR3 sequence (DNA): TGTGCCAGCAGCGTACAGGGTTGGTCCGAAAAACTGTTTTTT. This sequence encodes CASSVQGWSEKLFF.